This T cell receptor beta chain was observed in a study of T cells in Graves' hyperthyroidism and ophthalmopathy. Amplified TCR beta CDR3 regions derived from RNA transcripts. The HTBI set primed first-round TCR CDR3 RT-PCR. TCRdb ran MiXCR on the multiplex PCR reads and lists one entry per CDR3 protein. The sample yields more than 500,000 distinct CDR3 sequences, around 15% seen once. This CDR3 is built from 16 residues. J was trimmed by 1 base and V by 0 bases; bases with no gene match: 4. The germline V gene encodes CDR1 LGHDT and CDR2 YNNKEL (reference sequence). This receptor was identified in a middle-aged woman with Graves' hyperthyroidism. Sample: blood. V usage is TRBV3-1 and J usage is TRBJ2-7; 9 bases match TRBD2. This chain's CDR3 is CASSQDISGSSYEQYF. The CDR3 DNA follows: TGTGCCAGCAGCCAAGATATTAGCGGGAGTTCCTACGAGCAGTACTTC.